One and the same sample provided the 4 T cell receptor beta chains below, sequenced in a study of CD4 and CD8 cells across lung adenocarcinoma regions (dated by TCRdb to 2017 to 2018). Library creation used PCR. Data came from a HiSeq X Ten. TCRdb reworked the public reads: Q25 trimming with fastp, MiXCR clone assembly, productive beta chains retained. CDR3 protein duplicates are merged, each entry listing the most common genes and DNA. The sample profile shows under 20,000 distinct CDR3 sequences; about 43% of them were found once. The ten largest clones capture roughly 19% of the sample. The material sequenced was CD4+ T cells from the margin of a lung tumor. Per the publication, the cell subset or site label means: tumor margin region. Receptor source: a male donor with lung adenocarcinoma. The CD4 and CD8 labels of this study may be unreliable.

The chain employs TRBV6-1 and TRBJ2-1; TRBD1 matches 9 bases. TRBJ2-7 explains the end of the DNA better; the J call may be wrong. Germline loops: CDR1 MNHNS, CDR2 SASEGT. CDR3 size: 15 residues. The CDR3 coding sequence is TGTGCCAGCAGGGATTCCGGGACAGGGACGTACGAGCAGTACGTC. Amino acids: CASRDSGTGTYEQYV.

The J gene is TRBJ2-1, the V gene TRBV6-1; 11 nucleotides match TRBD2. Germline CDR1 reads MNHNS; CDR2 reads SASEGT. V lost 5 bases to trimming and J lost 6 bases; unmatched junction nucleotides: 9. The CDR3 is 16 residues long. For the CDR3, the DNA is TGTGCCAGCAGTTTAAGGGCTGGACTAGCGGGCAATGAGCAGTTCTTC. This encodes CASSLRAGLAGNEQFF.

This chain links TRBV6-1 with TRBJ1-5, with a weak D call TRBD1 (5 bases). Germline V CDR1 and CDR2: MNHNS, SASEGT. Trimming stripped 1 base from V and 9 bases from J, with 13 bases between. CDR3 length equals 14 residues. The CDR3 DNA sequence: TGTGCCAGCAGTGAAGATGCTTCAGGGCGGCCCCAGCATTTT. Residues: CASSEDASGRPQHF.

This clonotype came up once. The gene calls are TRBV20-1 and TRBJ2-5; D perhaps matches TRBD2 (6 bases). The germline CDR1 and CDR2 sequences are DFQATT and SNEGSKA (reference sequence). V lost 6 bases and J 4 bases, leaving 15 bases between the germline ends. The CDR3 consists of 13 residues. CDR3 sequence: CSAPTGETETQYF. In DNA form, the CDR3 reads TGCAGTGCCCCAACGGGAGAGACAGAGACCCAGTACTTC.